This T cell receptor beta chain derives from a study of Graves' ophthalmopathy and Graves' hyperthyroidism. The wider study: The blood sample was drawn at first diagnosis and before any treatment.

Excluded were patients with other autoimmune diseases, uncontrolled infections, pregnancy or lactation. About 10 ml of fresh blood yielded the PBMCs by density gradient. This clonotype has just a few counts. Its antigen is unknown. Points from the study as a whole: Blood also contained most of the expanded thyroid clonotypes above 0.001 frequency.

Investigators amplified TCR beta CDR3 regions from RNA transcripts. First-round RT-PCR with HTBI primers preceded a second-round multiplex PCR. One entry per CDR3 protein, called by TCRdb with MiXCR from the multiplex PCR reads. Of nearly 400,000 distinct CDR3 sequences listed, approximately 20% were seen once; the top ten hold around 1.4%. Trimming cost V 4 bases and J 4 bases, with 17 bases left between them. Germline V lookup: CDR1 SGHKS, CDR2 YYEKEE (reference sequence). CDR3 length: 15 amino acids. Sequencing was carried out using peripheral blood. The V and J genes are TRBV5-5 and TRBJ1-1, with D unresolved. The receptor was derived from a woman aged 18 to 35 with Graves' ophthalmopathy. CDR3 amino acids: CASSPIEGRGTEAFF. In DNA, the CDR3 is TGTGCCAGCAGCCCCATCGAGGGCCGGGGCACTGAAGCTTTCTTT.